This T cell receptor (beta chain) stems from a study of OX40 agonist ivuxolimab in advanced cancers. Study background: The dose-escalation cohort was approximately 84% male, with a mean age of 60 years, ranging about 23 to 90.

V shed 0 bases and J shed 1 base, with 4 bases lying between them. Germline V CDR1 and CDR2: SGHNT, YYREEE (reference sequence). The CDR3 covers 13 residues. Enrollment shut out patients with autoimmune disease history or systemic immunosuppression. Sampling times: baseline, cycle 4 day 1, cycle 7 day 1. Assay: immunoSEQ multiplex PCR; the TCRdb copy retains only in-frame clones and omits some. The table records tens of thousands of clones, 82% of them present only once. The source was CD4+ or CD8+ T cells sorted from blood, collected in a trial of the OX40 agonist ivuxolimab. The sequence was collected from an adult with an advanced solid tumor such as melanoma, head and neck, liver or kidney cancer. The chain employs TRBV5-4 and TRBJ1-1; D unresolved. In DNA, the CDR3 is TGTGCCAGCAGCTTGGAAGAGAACACTGAAGCTTTCTTT. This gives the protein CASSLEENTEAFF.